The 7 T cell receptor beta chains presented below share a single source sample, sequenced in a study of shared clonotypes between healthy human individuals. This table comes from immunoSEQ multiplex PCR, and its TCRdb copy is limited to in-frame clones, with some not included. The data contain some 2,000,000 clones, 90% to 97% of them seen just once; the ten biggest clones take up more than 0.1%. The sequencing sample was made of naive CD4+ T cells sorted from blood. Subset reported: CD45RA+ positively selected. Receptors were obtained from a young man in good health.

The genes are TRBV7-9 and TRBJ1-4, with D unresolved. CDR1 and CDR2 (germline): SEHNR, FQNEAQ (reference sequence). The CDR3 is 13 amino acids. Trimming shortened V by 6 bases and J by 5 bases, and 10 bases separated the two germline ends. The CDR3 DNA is TGTGCCAGCAGAAGAACGGAAAATGAAAAACTGTTTTTT. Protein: CASRRTENEKLFF.

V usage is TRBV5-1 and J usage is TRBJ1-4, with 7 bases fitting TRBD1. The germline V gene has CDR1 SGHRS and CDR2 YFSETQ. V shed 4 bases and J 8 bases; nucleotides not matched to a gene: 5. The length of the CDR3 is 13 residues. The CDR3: CASSLWTGEKLFF. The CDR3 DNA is TGCGCCAGCAGCCTTTGGACAGGCGAAAAACTGTTTTTT.

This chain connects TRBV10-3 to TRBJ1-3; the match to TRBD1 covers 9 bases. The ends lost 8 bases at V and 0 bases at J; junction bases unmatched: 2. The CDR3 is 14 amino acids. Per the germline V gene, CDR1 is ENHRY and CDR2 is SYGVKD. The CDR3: CAIGDRDSGNTIYF. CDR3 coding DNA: TGTGCCATCGGGGACAGGGACTCTGGAAACACCATATATTTT.

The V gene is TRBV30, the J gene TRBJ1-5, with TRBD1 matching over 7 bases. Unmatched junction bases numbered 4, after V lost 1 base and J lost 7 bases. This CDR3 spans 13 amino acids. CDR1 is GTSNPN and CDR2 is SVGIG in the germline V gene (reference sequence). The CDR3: CAWSEQGTQPQHF. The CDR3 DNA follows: TGTGCCTGGAGTGAACAGGGGACACAGCCCCAGCATTTT.

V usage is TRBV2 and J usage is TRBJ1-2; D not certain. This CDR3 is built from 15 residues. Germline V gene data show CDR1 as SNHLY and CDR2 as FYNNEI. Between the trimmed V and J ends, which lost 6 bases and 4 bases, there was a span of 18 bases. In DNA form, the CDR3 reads TGTGCCAGCAGCGCCGACCCTATTTTAGGCTATGGCTACACCTTC. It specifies CASSADPILGYGYTF.

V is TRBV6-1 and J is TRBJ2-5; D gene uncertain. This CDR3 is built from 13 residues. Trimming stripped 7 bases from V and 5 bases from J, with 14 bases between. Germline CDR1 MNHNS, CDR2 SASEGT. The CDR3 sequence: CASTVASGETQYF. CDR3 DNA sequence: TGTGCCAGCACGGTTGCTTCTGGGGAGACCCAGTACTTC.

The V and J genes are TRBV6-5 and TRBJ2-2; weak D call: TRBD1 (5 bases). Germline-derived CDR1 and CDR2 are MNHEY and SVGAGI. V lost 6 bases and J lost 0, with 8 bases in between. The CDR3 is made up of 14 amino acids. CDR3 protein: CASSRDSNTGELFF. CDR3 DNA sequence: TGTGCCAGCAGCAGGGATTCGAACACCGGGGAGCTGTTTTTT.